This T cell receptor beta chain was captured by sequencing in a study of identical twins. Study-wide points: Invariant MAIT and iNKT cells are populations that could partly confound zero-insertion analyses.

Addition of a universal primer site occurred through template switching, and cDNA carried unique molecular identifiers. MiXCR, applied by TCRdb to the 5' RACE reads, yields one record per CDR3 protein. The sample contains 310,000 or so distinct CDR3 sequences, roughly 8.6% of which appear only once. As to this clonotype: The target antigen is unknown.

The same data also went into a second study, on yellow fever vaccine responses in identical twins. That study reports: Vaccine T cell responses of twins reportedly seemed partly convergent and partly personalized.

What was sequenced was memory (CD45RO+) T cells sorted from blood. The receptor comes from a woman under 30 in good health.

CDR3 nucleotide sequence: TGTGCCAGAGGGGAGTGCAGACACGAGCAGTACTTC. Its translation is CARGECRHEQYF. This chain uses TRBV9 with TRBJ2-7; D may correspond to TRBD1 or TRBD2 (5 bases each). Trimming removed 8 bases at V and 5 bases at J, with 14 bases between. The V gene's germline CDR1 is SGDLS and CDR2 YYNGEE. The CDR3 is 12 amino acids.